These T cell receptor beta chains were read from a single sample in a study of vaccination effects on CD4 cells after COVID-19. Libraries were prepared by immunoSEQ multiplex PCR; TCRdb keeps only in-frame clonotypes and omits some of them. The sample has around 36,000 clones; roughly 76% are singletons. Their cognate antigens are unknown. The input for sequencing was CD4+ T cells from PBMCs cultured with SARS-CoV-2 spike peptides, taken before COVID-19 vaccination. The origin of the receptors is a human donor who received a COVID-19 vaccine. CDR3s include the opening cysteine and the closing phenylalanine or tryptophan. Each record gives: clone size, V gene, J gene, D gene, CDR3 DNA, CDR3 protein. D genes are given only for firm matches. Some rows mark clone size as missing; the rest say once, few, many or name a class of expanded clone.

.	TRBV27	TRBJ2-1	.	TGTGCCAGCAGTTTATCTTCGAGGAGCTCCTACAATGAGCAGTTCTTC	CASSLSSRSSYNEQFF
.	TRBV28	TRBJ2-2	TRBD2	TGTGCCAGCAGTTTCGTATCTAGCGGGTGGTTCGGGGAGCTGTTTTTT	CASSFVSSGWFGELFF
.	TRBV19	TRBJ2-3	.	TGTGCCAGTAGTACAGCGGGCCCCACAGATACGCAGTATTTT	CASSTAGPTDTQYF
.	TRBV9	TRBJ1-1	.	TGTGCCAGCAGCTCACCCCGGGAAGGAAACACTGAAGCTTTCTTT	CASSSPREGNTEAFF
.	TRBV27	TRBJ2-3	.	TGTGCCAGTTACTCGGGACTTTCAGATACGCAGTATTTT	CASYSGLSDTQYF
.	TRBV5-6	TRBJ2-7	.	TGTGCCAGCAGCCACGTAGCCCAAAGATCGCCCTACGAGCAGTACTTC	CASSHVAQRSPYEQYF
.	TRBV4-2	TRBJ2-1	.	TGTGCCAGCAGCCAAGAAAAATCCGGGACCCACTCAGCCTATGAGCAGTTCTTC	CASSQEKSGTHSAYEQFF
.	TRBV7-2	TRBJ1-4	.	TGTGCCAGCAGCTTAGTGGCTGGGCCGAATGAAAAACTGTTTTTT	CASSLVAGPNEKLFF
.	TRBV7-7	TRBJ2-5	.	TGTGCTAGCAGCTTAGTAGGATCGGGAAAACAAGAGACCCAGTACTTC	CASSLVGSGKQETQYF
once	TRBV28	TRBJ1-1	.	TGTGCCAGCATTTCTACAGGGAACACTGAAGCTTTCTTT	CASISTGNTEAFF
.	TRBV10-3	TRBJ1-2	TRBD1	TGTGCCATCAGTGAGTCAGGGACAGGGTATGGCTACACCTTC	CAISESGTGYGYTF
once	TRBV7-2	TRBJ2-3	.	TGTGCCAGCAGCCGAGACGCAGATACGCAGTATTTT	CASSRDADTQYF
.	TRBV7-9	TRBJ1-1	TRBD1	TGTGCCAGCAGCTCCTTCAGACAGGGGTATACTGAAGCTTTCTTT	CASSSFRQGYTEAFF
.	TRBV6-6	TRBJ1-2	.	TGTGCCAGCATGTTATTCAGGGACTATGGCTACACCTTC	CASMLFRDYGYTF
.	TRBV7-2	TRBJ2-2	.	TGTGCCAGCAGCCTCTATGGGGGGGGCGCGACCGGGGAGCTGTTTTTT	CASSLYGGGATGELFF
.	TRBV19	TRBJ2-2	.	TGTGCCAGTAGCCTCCTCTCGGCAGGGACCGGGGAGCTGTTTTTT	CASSLLSAGTGELFF